Sequencing of this T cell receptor (beta chain) was carried out in a study of neurological immune-mediated disorders. Overall study findings and caveats: Phylogenetic grouping assigned the repertoires of 18 of 34 multiple sclerosis patients to a single related-CDR3 cluster, representing a possible signature.

This clonotype was seen many times. Its specificity is unknown. The cDNA came from 5'RACE, which used 10-nucleotide random UMIs. TCRdb re-called the 5' RACE reads with MiXCR, one entry per CDR3 protein. The table shows about 33,000 distinct CDR3 sequences, with about 1.6% occurring only once. The germline V gene has CDR1 SGHKS and CDR2 YYEKEE (reference sequence). The CDR3 length is 13 residues. The V and J ends lost 4 bases and 7 bases, in that order; junction bases with no gene match: 4. Sequenced: PBMCs. The chain uses TRBV5-5 and TRBJ1-2; TRBD1 matches at 10 bases. This clonotype originated in a woman aged 25 to 39 with multiple sclerosis. The CDR3 is CASSRQGALGYTF. CDR3 in DNA: TGTGCCAGCAGCCGACAGGGGGCGCTTGGCTACACCTTC.